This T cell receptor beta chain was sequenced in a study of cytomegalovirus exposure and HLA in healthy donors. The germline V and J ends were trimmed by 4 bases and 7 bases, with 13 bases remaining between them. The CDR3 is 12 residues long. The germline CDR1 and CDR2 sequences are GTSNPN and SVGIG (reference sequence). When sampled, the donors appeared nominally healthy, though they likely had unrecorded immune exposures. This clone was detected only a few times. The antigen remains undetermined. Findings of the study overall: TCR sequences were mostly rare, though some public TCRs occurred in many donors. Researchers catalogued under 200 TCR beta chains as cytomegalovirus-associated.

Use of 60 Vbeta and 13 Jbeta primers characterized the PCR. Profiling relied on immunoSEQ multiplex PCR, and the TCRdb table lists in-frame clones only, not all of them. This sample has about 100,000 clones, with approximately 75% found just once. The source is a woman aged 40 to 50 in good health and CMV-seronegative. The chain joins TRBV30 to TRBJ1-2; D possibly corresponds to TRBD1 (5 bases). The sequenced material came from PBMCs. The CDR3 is CAWTGIQFGYTF. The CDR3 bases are TGTGCCTGGACAGGGATCCAATTTGGCTACACCTTC.